Only one count was recorded for the clone carrying this T cell receptor (beta chain). Its cognate antigen is unknown. These data come from a study of early stage breast cancer tumors. Here immunoSEQ multiplex PCR was the method, and the copy in TCRdb shows in-frame clones only, minus some. Counted here are roughly 48,000 clones, 65% to 90% occurring once; the ten biggest clones make up roughly 1.5%. Points from the study as a whole: Tumors had approximately 2.6-fold higher T cell density and higher clonality than adjacent normal breast tissue.

CDR3 length equals 19 residues. Germline values: CDR1 PRHDT, CDR2 FYEKMQ (reference sequence). V dropped 4 bases and J dropped 9 bases, with 34 bases sitting between them. This chain joins TRBV13 and TRBJ2-7; perhaps TRBD1 as D (7 bases). The sequencing sample was made of blood. The sequence came from a person aged 45 to 59 with breast cancer. Here the CDR3 DNA reads TGTGCCAGCAGCTCCTCACCCTATTCGGGCGGGACAGCTTGGCTACCGCAGTACTTC. Its protein is CASSSSPYSGGTAWLPQYF.